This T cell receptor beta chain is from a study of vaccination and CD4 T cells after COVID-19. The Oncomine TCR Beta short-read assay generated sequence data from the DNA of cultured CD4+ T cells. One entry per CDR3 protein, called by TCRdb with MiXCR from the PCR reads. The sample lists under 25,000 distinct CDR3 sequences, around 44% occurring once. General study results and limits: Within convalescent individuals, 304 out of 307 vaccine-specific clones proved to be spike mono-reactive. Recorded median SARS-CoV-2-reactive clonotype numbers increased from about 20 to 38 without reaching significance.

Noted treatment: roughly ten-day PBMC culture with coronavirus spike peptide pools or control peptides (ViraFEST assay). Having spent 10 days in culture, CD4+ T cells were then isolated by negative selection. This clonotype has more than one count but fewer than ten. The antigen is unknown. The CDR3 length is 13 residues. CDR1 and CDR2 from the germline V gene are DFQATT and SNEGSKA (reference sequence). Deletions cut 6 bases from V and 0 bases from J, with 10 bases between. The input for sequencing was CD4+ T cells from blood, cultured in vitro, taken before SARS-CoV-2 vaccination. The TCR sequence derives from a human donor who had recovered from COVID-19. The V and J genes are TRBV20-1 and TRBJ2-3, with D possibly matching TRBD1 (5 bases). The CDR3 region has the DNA TGCAGTGCCCTGGGGCAGAGCACAGATACGCAGTATTTT. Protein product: CSALGQSTDTQYF.